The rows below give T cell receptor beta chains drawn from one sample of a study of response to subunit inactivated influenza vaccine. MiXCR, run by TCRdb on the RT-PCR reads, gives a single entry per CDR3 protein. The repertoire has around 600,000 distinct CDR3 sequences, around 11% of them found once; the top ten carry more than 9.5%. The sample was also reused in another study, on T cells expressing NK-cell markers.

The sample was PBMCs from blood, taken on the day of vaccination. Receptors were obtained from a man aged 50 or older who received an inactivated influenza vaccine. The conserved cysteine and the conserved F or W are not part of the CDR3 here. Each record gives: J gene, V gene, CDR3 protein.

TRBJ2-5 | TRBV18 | ASSTGLAGGETQY
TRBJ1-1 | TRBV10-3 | AIRSGPKSTEAF
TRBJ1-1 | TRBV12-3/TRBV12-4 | ASSLDQGMNTEAF
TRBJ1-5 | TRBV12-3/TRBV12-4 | ASSGTGGWGNQPQH
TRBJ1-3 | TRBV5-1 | ASSWDGTSGNTIY
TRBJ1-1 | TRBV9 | ASSVGQTPGVNTEAF
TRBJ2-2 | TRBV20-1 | SAPAPRRGGTGELF
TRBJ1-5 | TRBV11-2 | ASSLGGSGSQPQH
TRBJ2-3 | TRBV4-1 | ASSQTTGYTQY
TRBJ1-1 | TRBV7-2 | ASSLGATGGGTEAF
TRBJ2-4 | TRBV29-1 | SVEEGGEQY
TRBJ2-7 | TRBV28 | ASGGRDRVREQY
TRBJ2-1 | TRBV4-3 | ASSQALAGNEQF
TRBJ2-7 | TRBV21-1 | ASSIPGYQGKSSYEQY
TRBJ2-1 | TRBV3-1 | AISLGVDRGRSYNEQF
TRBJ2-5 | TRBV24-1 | ATSDLTEYQETQY
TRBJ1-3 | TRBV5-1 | ASSIDRGRGKTIY
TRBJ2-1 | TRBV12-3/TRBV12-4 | ASTYGGNEQF
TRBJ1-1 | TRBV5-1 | ASSANRGPEAF
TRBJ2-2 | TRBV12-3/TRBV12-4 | ASILIRGGELF
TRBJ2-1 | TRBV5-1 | ASSRRPGLRDNEQF
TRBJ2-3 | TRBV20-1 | SASSSGRTDTQY
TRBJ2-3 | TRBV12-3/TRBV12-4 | ASSSWKEADTQY
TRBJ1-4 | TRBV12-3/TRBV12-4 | ASSLGGPPIEKLF
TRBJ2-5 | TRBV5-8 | ASSLAGAAIETQY
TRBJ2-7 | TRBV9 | ASSPGTSGRFSYEQY